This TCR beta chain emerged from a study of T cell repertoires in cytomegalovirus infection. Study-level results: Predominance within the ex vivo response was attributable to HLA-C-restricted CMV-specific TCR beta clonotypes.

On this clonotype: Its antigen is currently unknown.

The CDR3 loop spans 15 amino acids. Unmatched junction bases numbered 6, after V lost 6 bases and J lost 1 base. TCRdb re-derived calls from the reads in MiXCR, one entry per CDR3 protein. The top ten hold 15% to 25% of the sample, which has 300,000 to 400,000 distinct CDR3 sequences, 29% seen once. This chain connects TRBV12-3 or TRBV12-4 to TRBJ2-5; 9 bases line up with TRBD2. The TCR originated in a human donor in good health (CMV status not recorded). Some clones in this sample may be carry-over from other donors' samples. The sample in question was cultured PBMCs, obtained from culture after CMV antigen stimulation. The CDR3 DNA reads TGTGCCAGCAGGCGAATAGCGGGGGTCCAAGAGACCCAGTACTTC. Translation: CASRRIAGVQETQYF.